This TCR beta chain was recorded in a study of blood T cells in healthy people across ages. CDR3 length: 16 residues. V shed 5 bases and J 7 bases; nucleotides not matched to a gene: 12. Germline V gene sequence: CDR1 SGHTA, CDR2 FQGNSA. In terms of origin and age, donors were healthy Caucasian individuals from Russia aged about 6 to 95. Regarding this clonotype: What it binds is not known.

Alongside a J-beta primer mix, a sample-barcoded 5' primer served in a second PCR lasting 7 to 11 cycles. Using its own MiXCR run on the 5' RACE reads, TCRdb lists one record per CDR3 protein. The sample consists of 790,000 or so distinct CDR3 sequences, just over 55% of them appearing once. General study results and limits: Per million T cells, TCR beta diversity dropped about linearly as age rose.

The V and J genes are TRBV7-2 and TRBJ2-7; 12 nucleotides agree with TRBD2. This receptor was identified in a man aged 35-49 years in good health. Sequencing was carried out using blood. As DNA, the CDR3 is TGTGCCAGCAGCCCTACACTAGCGGGAGGTTTGGAAGAGCAGTACTTC. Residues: CASSPTLAGGLEEQYF.